This passage covers 27 T cell receptor beta chains from one sample sequenced in a study of blood T cell repertoires in COVID-19. Clones were read by immunoSEQ multiplex PCR, and TCRdb kept only the in-frame ones, dropping some. The data hold 150,000 to 200,000 clones, with 88% observed a single time. Sequenced sample: PBMCs or T cells enriched from blood (not recorded which). These receptors were taken from a woman aged 18-35 years who had recovered from COVID-19.

The rearrangement links TRBV7-2 to TRBJ2-3; the D gene is possibly TRBD1 (6 bases). Trimming removed 7 bases from V and 3 bases from J, with 17 bases in between. CDR1 is SGHTA and CDR2 is FQGNSA in the germline V gene. There are 15 residues in the CDR3. As DNA, the CDR3 is TGTGCCAGCACCACAGTGGTTACAGGGACAGATACGCAGTATTTT. It encodes CASTTVVTGTDTQYF.

Only a few counts were recorded for this clone. The chain carries TRBV3-1 (or the pseudogene TRBV3-2) and TRBJ2-3; D remains unclear. V lost 1 base to trimming and J lost 5 bases, with 10 bases between them. There are 14 residues in the CDR3. In germline, CDR1 is LGHDT, CDR2 YNNKEL (reference sequence). CDR3 sequence: CASSQGNAGDTQYF. The DNA for the CDR3 is TGTGCCAGCAGCCAAGGCAATGCAGGAGATACGCAGTATTTT.

In this sample, this clone turned up once. The chain joins TRBV4-1 to TRBJ2-2; TRBD2 is a possible D gene (6 bases). This CDR3 is 17 amino acids long. Germline CDR1 and CDR2: MGHRA and YSYEKL. The V end lost 0 bases, the J end lost 7 bases, and 18 bases lay between the germline ends. The CDR3 is CASSQEPREPRGGELFF. DNA of the CDR3: TGCGCCAGCAGCCAAGAACCTCGGGAGCCCCGGGGCGGGGAGCTGTTTTTT.

V gene TRBV5-1 combines with J gene TRBJ2-1; the D gene is possibly TRBD1 (5 bases). V shed 1 base and J shed 12 bases, with 20 bases lying between them. Germline CDR1 reads SGHRS; CDR2 reads YFSETQ. This CDR3 contains 15 residues. CDR3 DNA: TGCGCCAGCAGCTTGCTTTGGGGCGATGCTCAAGGGCAGTTCTTC. The encoded protein is CASSLLWGDAQGQFF.

This clone has just one count. The V gene is TRBV28, the J gene TRBJ1-2; 10 bases are shared with TRBD1. The CDR3 sequence is 14 residues long. The V segment lost 5 bases and the J segment 4 bases; nucleotides outside the gene matches: 4. Germline lookup yields CDR1 MDHEN and CDR2 SYDVKM. The CDR3 coding sequence is TGTGCCAGCAGTGGACAGGGGGGATTCTATGGCTACACCTTC. It encodes CASSGQGGFYGYTF.

The chain employs TRBV6-5 and TRBJ1-3; D is uncertain. The germline V and J ends were trimmed by 11 bases and 0 bases, with 5 bases remaining between them. Germline-derived CDR1 and CDR2 are MNHEY and SVGAGI. CDR3 length equals 11 residues. The CDR3 reads CALSSGNTIYF. The CDR3 nucleotides are TGTGCCCTTAGCTCTGGAAACACCATATATTTT.

The gene calls are TRBV12-3 or TRBV12-4 and TRBJ2-7; D is unclear. The CDR3 consists of 13 residues. V lost 5 bases and J lost 2, with 10 bases in between. In nucleotides, the CDR3 is TGTGCCAGCAGTCGAACAGAGACCTACGAGCAGTACTTC. This codes for CASSRTETYEQYF.

The chain combines TRBV5-8 with TRBJ1-1; the match to TRBD1 covers 7 bases. CDR1 and CDR2 (germline): SGHTS, YDEGEE. This CDR3 region has 14 residues. With 4 bases clipped from V and 11 bases from J, the junction kept 14 bases outside the gene matches. CDR3 region: CASSDSTGIGSAFF. The DNA for the CDR3 is TGTGCCAGCAGCGATTCGACAGGGATCGGGTCGGCTTTCTTT.

V is TRBV2 and J is TRBJ2-7; TRBD1 is a possible D gene (6 bases). The CDR3 runs to 12 residues. CDR1 and CDR2 from the germline V gene are SNHLY and FYNNEI. V lost 10 bases and J 1 base, leaving 11 bases between the germline ends. The CDR3 region is CATRDMSYEQYF. The CDR3 nucleotides are TGTGCCACTCGGGACATGTCCTACGAGCAGTACTTC.

The chain employs TRBV2 and TRBJ2-1; TRBD2 is a possible D gene (5 bases). Trimming stripped 2 bases from V and 7 bases from J, with 12 bases between. Germline values: CDR1 SNHLY, CDR2 FYNNEI. This CDR3 has 14 amino acids. The CDR3 region is CASSELTIKNEQFF. The CDR3 DNA is TGTGCCAGCAGTGAACTGACTATTAAGAATGAGCAGTTCTTC.

The chain carries TRBV28 and TRBJ2-2; tentative D call: TRBD2 (5 bases). Germline assignment: CDR1 MDHEN and CDR2 SYDVKM. Trimming shortened V by 3 bases and J by 0 bases, and 11 bases separated the two germline ends. The CDR3 is made up of 16 amino acids. The CDR3 DNA is TGTGCCAGCAGTTTCGGTAGAGGGTCGAACACCGGGGAGCTGTTTTTT. This gives the protein CASSFGRGSNTGELFF.

This clone was recorded only once. This sequence joins TRBV6-1 and TRBJ2-1; the match to TRBD2 covers 10 bases. Germline V CDR1 and CDR2: MNHNS, SASEGT. This CDR3 comprises 15 residues. V shed 0 bases, J shed 8 bases, and the junction held 4 bases outside the gene matches. Here the CDR3 reads CASSEAESGGDEQFF. The CDR3 DNA is TGTGCCAGCAGTGAAGCAGAGAGCGGGGGGGATGAGCAGTTCTTC.

This chain connects TRBV11-2 to TRBJ2-7; D is unresolved. The V gene's germline CDR1 is SGHAT and CDR2 FQNNGV. Trimming stripped 2 bases from V and 0 bases from J, with 5 bases between. This CDR3 region has 13 residues. In nucleotides, the CDR3 is TGTGCCAGCAGCTTAAGCAACTCCTACGAGCAGTACTTC. The encoded protein is CASSLSNSYEQYF.

The chain recombines TRBV6-5 with TRBJ2-7; 8 bases align to TRBD2. The germline gives CDR1 MNHEY, CDR2 SVGAGI. V was pared by 5 bases and J by 0 bases, with 6 bases of the junction left unmatched. This CDR3 is 15 amino acids long. The DNA for the CDR3 is TGTGCCAGCAGTACTAGCGGAGGTCGCTCCTACGAGCAGTACTTC. This encodes CASSTSGGRSYEQYF.

The chain combines TRBV7-8 with TRBJ2-1; TRBD1 matches at 8 bases. CDR1 and CDR2 from the germline V gene are SGHVS and FQNEAQ. This CDR3 contains 15 residues. The ends lost 5 bases at V and 9 bases at J; junction bases unmatched: 12. Written as DNA, the CDR3 is TGTGCCAGCAGCGTAGGACAGGGTGATTTGTTTGAGCAGTTCTTC. It yields the protein CASSVGQGDLFEQFF.

V gene TRBV28 combines with J gene TRBJ1-3; D gene ambiguous. Germline CDR1 MDHEN, CDR2 SYDVKM. The CDR3 runs 16 residues. V lost 3 bases, J lost 0 bases, and 12 bases lay in between. The CDR3 nucleotides read TGTGCCAGCAGTTTCAGGCCAGGCCCCTCTGGAAACACCATATATTTT. Translation: CASSFRPGPSGNTIYF.

The chain uses TRBV6-4 and TRBJ1-2; 8 nucleotides line up with TRBD1. CDR1 MRHNA and CDR2 SNTAGT come from the germline V gene. J lost 6 bases, V lost 5 bases, and 8 bases had no gene match. This CDR3 contains 14 residues. CDR3 in amino acids: CASSQSGGGDGYTF. The CDR3 DNA is TGTGCCAGCAGTCAATCAGGGGGCGGTGATGGCTACACCTTC.

The rearrangement uses TRBV7-9 and TRBJ2-2, with TRBD2 identical over 12 bases. This CDR3 is 19 amino acids long. The germline V gene has CDR1 SEHNR and CDR2 FQNEAQ (reference sequence). V was clipped by 5 bases and J by 6 bases; unmatched bases: 16. CDR3 DNA: TGTGCCAGCAGCCCGTATCGACTAGCGGGAGATGGATTGGCCGGGGAGCTGTTTTTT. Protein: CASSPYRLAGDGLAGELFF.

The V gene is TRBV2, the J gene TRBJ2-7; 7 bases match TRBD2. The V segment lost 1 base and the J segment 4 bases; nucleotides outside the gene matches: 7. Looked up from germline, CDR1 is SNHLY and CDR2 is FYNNEI. The CDR3 extends over 15 amino acids. CDR3 amino acids: CASSEGRGRAYEQYF. CDR3 bases: TGTGCCAGCAGTGAAGGTCGAGGGAGGGCGTACGAGCAGTACTTC.

This chain connects TRBV6-5 to TRBJ2-7, with TRBD1 matching 7 bases. The CDR3 length is 13 residues. After removal of 6 bases from V and 2 bases from J, the junction contained 4 bases not matched to a gene. Germline CDR1 reads MNHEY; CDR2 reads SVGAGI. The CDR3 DNA is TGTGCCAGCAGCGTCGGACAGGCCTACGAGCAGTACTTC. Translated: CASSVGQAYEQYF.

The genes are TRBV11-3 and TRBJ2-1, with TRBD2 identical over 11 bases. The CDR3 contains 17 residues. Germline CDR1 is SGHNT and CDR2 is YENEEA. With 3 bases clipped from V and 9 bases from J, the junction kept 13 bases outside the gene matches. CDR3 sequence: CASSFLRLAGWAVEQFF. In nucleotides, the CDR3 is TGTGCCAGCAGCTTCCTTCGACTAGCGGGGTGGGCGGTTGAGCAGTTCTTC.

There are a few counts of this clone. The chain joins TRBV7-2 to TRBJ1-1, with D possibly TRBD1 on 6 matching bases. The CDR3 runs 12 residues. CDR1 and CDR2 from the germline V gene are SGHTA and FQGNSA. V was cut by 1 base and J by 7 bases, with 7 bases left in between. The CDR3 DNA is TGTGCCAGCAGCTTAGGCAGGGGTGAAGCTTTCTTT. Translating it yields CASSLGRGEAFF.

This clone has a handful of counts. This chain uses TRBV5-1 with TRBJ1-5, with TRBD1 matching over 9 bases. Per the germline V gene, CDR1 is SGHRS and CDR2 is YFSETQ. This CDR3 has 15 amino acids. Unmatched junction bases numbered 8, after V lost 4 bases and J lost 6 bases. The CDR3 protein is CASSPTTGGGQPQHF. The CDR3 DNA follows: TGCGCCAGCAGCCCCACAACAGGGGGCGGTCAGCCCCAGCATTTT.

V and J are TRBV6-5 and TRBJ2-2; D is perhaps TRBD2 (6 bases). The CDR3 totals 15 residues. Trimming removed 6 bases at V and 4 bases at J, with 15 bases between. Per germline, CDR1 MNHEY and CDR2 SVGAGI. The CDR3 nucleotides read TGTGCCAGCAGAGGATACATGGGGGGCACCGGGGAGCTGTTTTTT. Encoded protein: CASRGYMGGTGELFF.

The sample holds a few counts of this clone. The chain carries TRBV6-2 or TRBV6-3 and TRBJ2-3; 7 positions match TRBD1. Germline V gene sequence: CDR1 MNHEY, CDR2 SVGEGT. The CDR3 length is 14 residues. V lost 2 bases and J lost 3; bases outside the gene matches: 2. The CDR3 loop reads CASSYGTETDTQYF. DNA of the CDR3: TGTGCCAGCAGTTACGGGACAGAGACAGATACGCAGTATTTT.

The chain is built from TRBV5-8 and TRBJ1-5; 11 positions agree with TRBD1. The trim removed 4 bases at V and 0 bases at J, leaving 9 bases unmatched. There are 18 residues in the CDR3. Per germline, CDR1 SGHTS and CDR2 YDEGEE. CDR3 region: CASSPGQGALDSNQPQHF. CDR3 in DNA: TGTGCCAGCAGCCCTGGACAGGGGGCGCTGGATAGCAATCAGCCCCAGCATTTT. The full variable domain, rest sourced from reference TRBV5-8 and TRBJ1-5, is EAGVTQSPTHLIKTRGQQATLRCSPISGHTSVYWYQQALGLGLQFLLWYDEGEERNRGNFPPRFSGRQFPNYSSELNVNALELEDSALYLCASSPGQGALDSNQPQHFGDGTRLSIL.

The chain uses TRBV28 and TRBJ1-3; TRBD1 aligns across 7 bases. Per germline, CDR1 MDHEN and CDR2 SYDVKM. This CDR3 contains 17 residues. Trimming removed 3 bases from V and 3 bases from J; junction bases left unmatched: 11. For the CDR3, the DNA is TGTGCCAGCAGTTTCTCTAAGGGACAGAGCTTTGGAAACACCATATATTTT. It yields the protein CASSFSKGQSFGNTIYF.